The clone carrying this T cell receptor (beta chain) was observed a few times. Its antigen is undetermined. Study-level points and caveats: Greatest tumor Treg TCR overlap was with tumor naive CD4+ cells. The larger cohort examined one V-J beta rearrangement, not whole repertoires.

J lost 5 bases, V lost 5 bases, and 3 bases had no gene match. The V gene's germline CDR1 is SGHTA and CDR2 FQGNSA. This CDR3 is built from 14 residues. Using its own MiXCR run on the 5' RACE reads, TCRdb lists one record per CDR3 protein. The sample consists of 60,000 to 65,000 distinct CDR3 sequences, 30% of them appearing once. V is TRBV7-2 and J is TRBJ1-4; 9 positions match TRBD1. This receptor was obtained from a female donor with breast cancer. Source material: tumor-infiltrating naive CD4+ T cells sorted from the breast tumor. The subset denotes: naive CD4+ T cells, CD4+CD45RA+CD25-. The DNA of the CDR3 is TGTGCCAGCAGCACCGGGACAGGGAATGAAAAACTGTTTTTT. Translation gives CASSTGTGNEKLFF.